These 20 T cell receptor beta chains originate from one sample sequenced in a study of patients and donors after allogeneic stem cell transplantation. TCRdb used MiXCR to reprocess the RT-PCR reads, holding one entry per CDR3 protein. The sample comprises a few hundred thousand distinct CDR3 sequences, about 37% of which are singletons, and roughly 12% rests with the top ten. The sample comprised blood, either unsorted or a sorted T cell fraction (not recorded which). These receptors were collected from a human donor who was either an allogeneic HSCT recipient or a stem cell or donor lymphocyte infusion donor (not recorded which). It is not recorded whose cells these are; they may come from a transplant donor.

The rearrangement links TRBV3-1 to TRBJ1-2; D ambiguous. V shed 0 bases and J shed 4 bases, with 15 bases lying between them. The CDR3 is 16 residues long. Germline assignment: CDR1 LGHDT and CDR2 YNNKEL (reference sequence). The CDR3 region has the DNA TGTGCCAGCAGCCAAGAAGCCCCGTCTTACCGCTATGGCTACACCTTC. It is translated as CASSQEAPSYRYGYTF.

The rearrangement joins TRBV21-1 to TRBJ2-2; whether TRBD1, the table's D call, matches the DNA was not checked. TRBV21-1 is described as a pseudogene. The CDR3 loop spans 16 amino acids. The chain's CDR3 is CASSKISGGQTGELFF. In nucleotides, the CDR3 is TGTGCCAGCAGCAAAATTTCCGGGGGTCAGACCGGGGAGCTGTTTTTT.

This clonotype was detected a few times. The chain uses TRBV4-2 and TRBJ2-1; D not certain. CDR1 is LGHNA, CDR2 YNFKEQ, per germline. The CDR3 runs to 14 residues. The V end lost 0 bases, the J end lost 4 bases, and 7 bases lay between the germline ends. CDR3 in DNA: TGTGCCAGCAGCCAAGATACAAGATACAATGAGCAGTTCTTC. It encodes CASSQDTRYNEQFF.

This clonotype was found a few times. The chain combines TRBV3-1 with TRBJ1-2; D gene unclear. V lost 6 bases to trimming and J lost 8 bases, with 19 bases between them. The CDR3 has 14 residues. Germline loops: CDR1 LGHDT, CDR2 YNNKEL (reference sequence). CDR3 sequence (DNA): TGTGCCAGCAGTCCTTCCGACCCCGAGGGAGGCTACACCTTC. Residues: CASSPSDPEGGYTF.

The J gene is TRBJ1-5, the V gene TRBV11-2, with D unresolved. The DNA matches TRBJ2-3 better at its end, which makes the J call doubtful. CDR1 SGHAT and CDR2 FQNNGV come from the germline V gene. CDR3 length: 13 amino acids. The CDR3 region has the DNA TGTGCCAGCAGCTCCGGCCTCAATCAGCCCCAGTATTTT. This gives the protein CASSSGLNQPQYF.

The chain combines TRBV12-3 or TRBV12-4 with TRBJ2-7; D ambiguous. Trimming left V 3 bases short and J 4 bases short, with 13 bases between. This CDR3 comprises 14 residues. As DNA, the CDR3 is TGTGCCAGCAGTTTGTTTAACACAGCTTACGAGCAGTACTTC. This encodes CASSLFNTAYEQYF.

CDR3 in amino acids: CSASRGRSRHGYTF. Here the CDR3 DNA reads TGCAGTGCCTCCAGAGGCAGAAGTCGTCATGGCTACACCTTC. The rearrangement links TRBV20-1 to TRBJ1-2; no clear D. The germline gives CDR1 DFQATT, CDR2 SNEGSKA (reference sequence). The CDR3 contains 14 residues. V lost 6 bases, J lost 6 bases, and 20 bases lay in between.

CDR3 loop: CASSYGAGNEKLFF. The CDR3, as DNA: TGTGCCAGCAGTTACGGGGCCGGTAATGAAAAACTGTTTTTT. The V and J genes are TRBV6-6 and TRBJ1-4; TRBD1 might be the D (5 bases). The ends were cut back, 2 bases at V and 4 bases at J, with 8 bases in the middle. In germline, CDR1 is MNHNY, CDR2 SVGAGI (reference sequence). The CDR3 is 14 residues long.

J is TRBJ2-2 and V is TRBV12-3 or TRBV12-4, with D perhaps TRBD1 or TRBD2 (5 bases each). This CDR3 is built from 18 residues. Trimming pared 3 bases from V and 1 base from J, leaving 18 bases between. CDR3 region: CASSFPRVSGRNTGELFF. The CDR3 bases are TGTGCCAGCAGTTTTCCCCGAGTGTCGGGGCGGAACACCGGGGAGCTGTTTTTT.

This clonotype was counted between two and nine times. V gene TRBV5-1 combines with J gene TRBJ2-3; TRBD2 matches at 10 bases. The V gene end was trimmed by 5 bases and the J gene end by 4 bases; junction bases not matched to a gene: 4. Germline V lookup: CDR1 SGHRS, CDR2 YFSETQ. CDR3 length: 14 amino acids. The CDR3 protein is CASSSGGLPDTQYF. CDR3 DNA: TGCGCCAGCAGTAGCGGGGGGCTGCCAGATACGCAGTATTTT.

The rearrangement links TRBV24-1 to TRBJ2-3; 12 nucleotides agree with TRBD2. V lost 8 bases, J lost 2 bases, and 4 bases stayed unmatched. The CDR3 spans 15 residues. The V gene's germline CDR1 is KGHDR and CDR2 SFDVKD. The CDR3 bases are TGTGCCACCACCCCTAGCGGGGGGGCCACAGATACGCAGTATTTT. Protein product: CATTPSGGATDTQYF.

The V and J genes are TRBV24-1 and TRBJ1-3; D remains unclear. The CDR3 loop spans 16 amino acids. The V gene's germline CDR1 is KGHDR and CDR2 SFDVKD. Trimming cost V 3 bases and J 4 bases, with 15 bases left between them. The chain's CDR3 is CATSDPARGSGNTIYF. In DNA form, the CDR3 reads TGTGCCACCAGTGATCCCGCCCGGGGTTCAGGAAACACCATATATTTT.

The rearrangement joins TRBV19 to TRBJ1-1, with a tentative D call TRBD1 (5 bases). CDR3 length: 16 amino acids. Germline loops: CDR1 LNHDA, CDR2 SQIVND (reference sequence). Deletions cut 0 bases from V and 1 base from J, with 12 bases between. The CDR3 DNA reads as TGTGCCAGTAGTATAGATCTGGAAACAGGGAACACTGAAGCTTTCTTT. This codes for CASSIDLETGNTEAFF.

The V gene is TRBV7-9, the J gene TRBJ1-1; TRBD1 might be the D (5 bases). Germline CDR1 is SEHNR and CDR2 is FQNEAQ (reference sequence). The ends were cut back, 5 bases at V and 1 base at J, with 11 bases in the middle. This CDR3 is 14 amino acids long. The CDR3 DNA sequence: TGTGCCAGCAGCCTCGGGACGTCGAACACTGAAGCTTTCTTT. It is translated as CASSLGTSNTEAFF.

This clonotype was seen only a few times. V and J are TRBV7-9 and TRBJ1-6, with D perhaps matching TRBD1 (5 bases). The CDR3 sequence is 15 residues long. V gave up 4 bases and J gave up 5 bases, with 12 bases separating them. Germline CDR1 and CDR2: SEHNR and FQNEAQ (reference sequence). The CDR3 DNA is TGTGCCAGCAGCTCTAGGCAGGGCCATAATTCACCCCTCCACTTT. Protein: CASSSRQGHNSPLHF.

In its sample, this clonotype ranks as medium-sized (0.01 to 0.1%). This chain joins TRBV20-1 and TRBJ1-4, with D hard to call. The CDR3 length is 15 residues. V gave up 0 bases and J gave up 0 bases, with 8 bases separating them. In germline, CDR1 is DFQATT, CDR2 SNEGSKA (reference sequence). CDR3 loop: CSARDAQATNEKLFF. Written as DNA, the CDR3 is TGCAGTGCTAGAGATGCACAAGCAACTAATGAAAAACTGTTTTTT.

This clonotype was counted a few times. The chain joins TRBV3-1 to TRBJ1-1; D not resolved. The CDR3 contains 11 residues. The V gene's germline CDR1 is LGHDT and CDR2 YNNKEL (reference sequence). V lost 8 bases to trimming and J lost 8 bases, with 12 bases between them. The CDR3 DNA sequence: TGTGCCAGCGAAGGCCTCCTCGAAGCTTTCTTT. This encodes CASEGLLEAFF.

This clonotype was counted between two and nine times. CDR3 DNA sequence: TGTGCCAGCAGTTACCGTGAGGCTGAAAAACTGTTTTTT. Its protein product is CASSYREAEKLFF. The rearrangement uses TRBV6-5 and TRBJ1-4, with D uncertain. V shed 2 bases and J shed 7 bases, with 8 bases lying between them. Germline lookup yields CDR1 MNHEY and CDR2 SVGAGI. The CDR3 spans 13 residues.

The chain's CDR3 is CASSFGTPKYSNQPQHF. In nucleotides, the CDR3 is TGTGCCAGCAGTTTCGGGACACCTAAGTATAGCAATCAGCCCCAGCATTTT. The V gene is TRBV28, the J gene TRBJ1-5; a weak D match, TRBD1 (6 bases). Germline CDR1 reads MDHEN; CDR2 reads SYDVKM. The CDR3 loop spans 17 amino acids. Between the trimmed V and J ends, which lost 3 bases and 0 bases, there was a span of 15 bases.

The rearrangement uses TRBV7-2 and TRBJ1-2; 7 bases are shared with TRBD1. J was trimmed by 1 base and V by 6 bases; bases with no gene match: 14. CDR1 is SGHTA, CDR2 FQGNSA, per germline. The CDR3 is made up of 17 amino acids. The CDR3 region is CASRKPGTAYNNYGYTF. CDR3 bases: TGTGCCAGCAGGAAACCCGGGACAGCCTATAATAACTATGGCTACACCTTC.